These T cell receptor beta chains were read from a single sample in a study of human thymus T cells. Profiling relied on immunoSEQ multiplex PCR, and the TCRdb table lists in-frame clones only, not all of them. The sample contains about 50,000 clones, approximately 95% of which appear only once. Sequencing was done on a sample of blood. These receptors were taken from a girl under three years old with a congenital heart defect but otherwise immunologically healthy. The CDR3 runs from the conserved cysteine through the conserved F or W. The D gene is left open where the match is weak. Size values are once, few and many counts, or a class for expanded clones, and some rows have none.

TRBV19	-	-	TRBJ1-5	TGTGCCAGTAGTATAGGCCATGGGCGGGAGCCCCAGCATTTT	CASSIGHGREPQHF
TRBV10-1	-	-	TRBJ2-3	TGCGCCAGCAGTGAGCTAAATTCGCCCACAGATACGCAGTATTTT	CASSELNSPTDTQYF
TRBV19	TRBD1	-	TRBJ2-2	TGTGCCAGTAGTACCACAGGGGCCTCCGGGGAGCTGTTTTTT	CASSTTGASGELFF
TRBV5-1	TRBD2	-	TRBJ2-3	TGCGCCAGCAGCTTGGTAATAGCGGGAGGGCCGACCACAGATACGCAGTATTTT	CASSLVIAGGPTTDTQYF
TRBV6-1	-	once	TRBJ2-7	TGTGCCAGCAGTCCGGGACGACTTTACGAGCAGTACTTC	CASSPGRLYEQYF
TRBV19	-	-	TRBJ1-1	TGTGCCAGTAGTTTGGGGGGGCGGCCTGAAGCTTTCTTT	CASSLGGRPEAFF
TRBV2	TRBD1	-	TRBJ1-3	TGTGCCAGCAGGGCCGGGACAGGCCCAAACACCATATATTTT	CASRAGTGPNTIYF
TRBV9	TRBD2	-	TRBJ2-1	TGTGCCAGCAGCTCCCGAAGCGGGGGGCCCTACAATGAGCAGTTCTTC	CASSSRSGGPYNEQFF
TRBV5-4	TRBD1	-	TRBJ2-1	TGTGCCAGCAGCTTTTGGACAGGGGCGCAGGATGAGCAGTTCTTC	CASSFWTGAQDEQFF
TRBV5-1	TRBD2	-	TRBJ2-2	TGCGCCAGCAGCCTTGGGGGGAGGGAAGCCGGGGAGCTGTTTTTT	CASSLGGREAGELFF
TRBV19	TRBD2	-	TRBJ2-1	TGTGCCAGTAGTCTCGGGACTAGCGACTACAATGAGCAGTTCTTC	CASSLGTSDYNEQFF
TRBV5-8	TRBD1	-	TRBJ2-2	TGTGCCAGCAGCTTGAGGGACAGGGGACCGACCACCGGGGAGCTGTTTTTT	CASSLRDRGPTTGELFF
TRBV27	-	once	TRBJ2-7	TGTGCCAGCAGTTCAGGGTACTTC	CASSSGYF
TRBV5-8	-	-	TRBJ1-5	TGTGCCAGCAACGGCAGGAATCAGCCCCAGCATTTT	CASNGRNQPQHF
TRBV7-8	-	-	TRBJ2-1	TGTGCCAGCAGCTCTGGACAGCCAAATGAGCAGTTCTTC	CASSSGQPNEQFF
TRBV30	-	-	TRBJ1-2	TGTGCCTGGATTTTGGAACCTCATGGCTACACCTTC	CAWILEPHGYTF
TRBV11-2	-	-	TRBJ2-1	TGTGCCAGCAGCTTACGATTACCCGACCTGGGCGGGAAAAACAATGAGCAGTTCTTC	CASSLRLPDLGGKNNEQFF
TRBV27	-	-	TRBJ2-7	TGTGCCAGCAGTTTCATCGACAGAGCCTACGAGCAGTACTTC	CASSFIDRAYEQYF
TRBV5-1	-	-	TRBJ1-6	TGCGCCAGCAGACCGACGGAGGGTTATTCACCCCTCCACTTT	CASRPTEGYSPLHF
TRBV25-1	-	once	TRBJ1-2	TGTGCCAGCAGTGAAAAAAAGGTCCCCTATGGCTACACCTTC	CASSEKKVPYGYTF
TRBV19	-	-	TRBJ2-5	TGTGCCAGTAGAGCCGGGGAGACCCAGTACTTC	CASRAGETQYF
TRBV6-1	TRBD1	-	TRBJ2-1	TGTGCCAGCCACAGGGGGGCCTACAATGAGCAGTTCTTC	CASHRGAYNEQFF
TRBV4-1	-	-	TRBJ2-1	TGCGCCAGCAGCCCCTGGGGAACTAGCAGCGATGAGCAGTTCTTC	CASSPWGTSSDEQFF
TRBV7-9	-	-	TRBJ1-3	TGTGCCAGCAGCCAACGGGGAGCTGGAAACACCATATATTTT	CASSQRGAGNTIYF
TRBV10-3	TRBD1	-	TRBJ1-2	TGTGCCATCAGCGAGACAGGGAGGGGTGGCTACACCTTC	CAISETGRGGYTF